The 11 T cell receptor beta chains given below trace back to one sample, sequenced in a study of blood T cell repertoires in COVID-19. TCRdb keeps only in-frame clones here, not all; method: immunoSEQ multiplex PCR. The data contain 250,000 or so clones, around four fifths of them seen just once; the ten biggest clones take up just under 6.5%. The sequenced material came from peripheral blood. These receptors originate from a woman aged 60-75 years with active or convalescent COVID-19.

The genes are TRBV27 and TRBJ1-1; TRBD1 aligns across 8 bases. Germline CDR1 reads MNHEY; CDR2 reads SMNVEV (reference sequence). Losses at the gene ends were 5 bases for V and 6 bases for J; bases not matched to a gene: 8. There are 14 residues in the CDR3. This CDR3 is CASSPKQGVAEAFF. CDR3 coding DNA: TGTGCCAGCAGTCCGAAACAGGGGGTGGCTGAAGCTTTCTTT.

The V gene is TRBV28, the J gene TRBJ1-6; the match to TRBD1 covers 8 bases. Germline V gene lookup returns CDR1 MDHEN and CDR2 SYDVKM. V lost 6 bases to trimming and J lost 4 bases; unmatched junction nucleotides: 8. The CDR3 is 16 amino acids. CDR3 loop: CASRSTGGVYNSPLHF. CDR3 DNA: TGTGCCAGCAGGTCTACAGGGGGTGTGTATAATTCACCCCTCCACTTT.

V gene TRBV30 combines with J gene TRBJ2-1; D possibly corresponds to TRBD2 (5 bases). The CDR3 covers 13 residues. The V end was cut by 0 bases, the J end by 6 bases, with 9 bases between. CDR1 is GTSNPN and CDR2 is SVGIG in the germline V gene (reference sequence). For the CDR3, the DNA is TGTGCCTGGAGTGTTAGAGGGCCCAATGAGCAGTTCTTC. Translation: CAWSVRGPNEQFF.

This chain joins TRBV25-1 and TRBJ2-3; 14 bases map to TRBD2. There are 15 residues in the CDR3. V was pared by 6 bases and J by 4 bases, with 3 bases of the junction left unmatched. The germline V gene encodes CDR1 MGHDK and CDR2 SYGVNS. The CDR3 spells CASRGTSGGSDTQYF. As DNA, the CDR3 is TGTGCCAGCAGAGGGACTAGCGGGGGATCAGATACGCAGTATTTT.

The chain carries TRBV28 and TRBJ2-2; 9 bases line up with TRBD2. CDR3 length equals 19 residues. V was clipped by 4 bases and J by 0 bases; unmatched bases: 12. Germline CDR1 reads MDHEN; CDR2 reads SYDVKM. The CDR3 DNA sequence: TGTGCCAGCAGTTGGGTCCGCGGGAGGGCCGAGACGAACACCGGGGAGCTGTTTTTT. As protein: CASSWVRGRAETNTGELFF.

The chain is built from TRBV6-5 and TRBJ1-2; 10 positions match TRBD1. The V and J ends lost 5 bases and 8 bases, in that order; junction bases with no gene match: 5. This CDR3 has 13 residues. Germline assignment: CDR1 MNHEY and CDR2 SVGAGI. The CDR3 reads CASSNGQGEGYTF. CDR3 bases: TGTGCCAGCAGTAACGGACAGGGGGAAGGCTACACCTTC.

CDR3 nucleotide sequence: TGTGCCAGCAGTGAATTTGCACTAGAATTATATAGCAATCAGCCCCAGCATTTT. Translating gives CASSEFALELYSNQPQHF. The chain recombines TRBV28 with TRBJ1-5; unclear D gene. The CDR3 runs 18 residues. V lost 5 bases, J lost 0 bases, and 20 bases lay in between. Germline assignment: CDR1 MDHEN and CDR2 SYDVKM.

The chain couples TRBV15 to TRBJ2-5; 8 bases are shared with TRBD2. V lost 2 bases and J lost 4; bases outside the gene matches: 6. The CDR3 runs to 15 residues. Germline V gives CDR1 LNHNV, CDR2 YYDKDF (reference sequence). The CDR3 protein is CATSRIAGGSETQYF. The CDR3 DNA reads as TGTGCCACCAGCAGAATTGCGGGAGGATCAGAGACCCAGTACTTC.

This clone has a handful of counts. J is TRBJ1-2 and V is TRBV14, with a possible D match to TRBD1 (6 bases). Germline-derived CDR1 and CDR2 are SGHDN and FVKESK. The CDR3 sequence is 15 residues long. The V gene lost 6 bases and the J gene lost 0 bases, with 14 bases spanning the gap. The CDR3 DNA reads as TGTGCCAGCAGGGCAGGGGCCTCTGCTAACTATGGCTACACCTTC. This translates into CASRAGASANYGYTF.

The chain combines TRBV10-2 with TRBJ2-3, with TRBD2 as a possible D gene (6 bases). Germline CDR1 and CDR2: WSHSY and SAAADI. Trimming stripped 3 bases from V and 0 bases from J, with 13 bases between. The CDR3 spans 16 residues. The CDR3, as DNA: TGCGCCAGCAGTGACCCCACTCGGGGGAGCACAGATACGCAGTATTTT. Amino acid sequence: CASSDPTRGSTDTQYF.

The chain has TRBV7-8 and TRBJ1-3; possible D gene TRBD1, 5 bases. The germline gives CDR1 SGHVS, CDR2 FQNEAQ. V lost 1 base to trimming and J lost 2 bases, with 6 bases between them. This CDR3 has 14 amino acids. CDR3 sequence (DNA): TGTGCCAGCAGCTTAGGGGGGGCTGGAAACACCATATATTTT. Its protein product is CASSLGGAGNTIYF. Full variable domain (remainder filled in from reference TRBV7-8 and TRBJ1-3): GAGVSQSPRYKVAKRGQDVALRCDPISGHVSLFWYQQALGQGPEFLTYFQNEAQLDKSGLPSDRFFAERPEGSVSTLKIQRTQQEDSAVYLCASSLGGAGNTIYFGEGSWLTVV.